These 21 T cell receptor beta chains originate from one sample sequenced in a study of blood T cell repertoires in COVID-19. Data came from immunoSEQ multiplex PCR; TCRdb stores just in-frame clones and leaves some out. The data show a few hundred thousand clones, 70% to 90% seen once. The source material was PBMCs or T cells enriched from blood (not recorded which). These receptors all come from a woman between 40 and 50 years old with acute COVID-19.

The V and J genes are TRBV28 and TRBJ1-5, with TRBD1 matching over 10 bases. The CDR3 consists of 18 residues. Trimming removed 3 bases from V and 0 bases from J; junction bases left unmatched: 8. Germline V gene sequence: CDR1 MDHEN, CDR2 SYDVKM. As DNA, the CDR3 is TGTGCCAGCAGTTTCCTCCGGGACAGGGGATATAGCAATCAGCCCCAGCATTTT. This encodes CASSFLRDRGYSNQPQHF.

The chain carries TRBV7-3 and TRBJ2-1, with 10 positions matching TRBD2. With 0 bases clipped from V and 4 bases from J, the junction kept 6 bases outside the gene matches. The CDR3 totals 17 residues. Germline V gives CDR1 SGHTA, CDR2 FQGTGA. The CDR3 loop reads CASSLTASGRAYNEQFF. The CDR3 bases are TGTGCCAGCAGCTTAACGGCTAGCGGGAGAGCTTACAATGAGCAGTTCTTC.

This chain joins TRBV9 and TRBJ1-2; possibly TRBD1 for D (6 bases). Deletions cut 4 bases from V and 5 bases from J, with 27 bases between. CDR1 and CDR2 (germline): SGDLS, YYNGEE. The CDR3 contains 18 residues. The CDR3: CASSPDYRVRGSLYGYTF. CDR3 sequence (DNA): TGTGCCAGCAGCCCCGACTATCGAGTTAGGGGGAGCCTTTATGGCTACACCTTC.

The chain uses TRBV6-2 or TRBV6-3 and TRBJ2-7; D is perhaps TRBD2 (6 bases). This CDR3 contains 15 residues. Per germline, CDR1 MNHEY and CDR2 SVGEGT. V was trimmed by 2 bases and J by 0 bases, leaving 11 bases between them. In nucleotides, the CDR3 is TGTGCCAGCAGTTACGGCGGGGAATTCTCCTACGAGCAGTACGTC. It translates to CASSYGGEFSYEQYV.

The rearrangement joins TRBV25-1 to TRBJ1-5; possibly TRBD1 for D (6 bases). V was trimmed by 5 bases and J by 0 bases, leaving 11 bases between them. The CDR3 has 15 residues. Germline CDR1 MGHDK, CDR2 SYGVNS. Written as DNA, the CDR3 is TGTGCCAGCAGTCCCGGACAGAGTAGCAATCAGCCCCAGCATTTT. Translated, it gives CASSPGQSSNQPQHF.

The rearrangement links TRBV28 to TRBJ1-5; D is undetermined. V was clipped by 5 bases and J by 4 bases, with 18 bases between them. The V gene's germline CDR1 is MDHEN and CDR2 SYDVKM. This CDR3 comprises 16 residues. CDR3 coding DNA: TGTGCCAGCAGTACACGGGGAGGGTCGGGAAATCAGCCCCAGCATTTT. Residues: CASSTRGGSGNQPQHF.

The J gene is TRBJ1-6, the V gene TRBV28; possibly TRBD1 for D (5 bases). The V gene's germline CDR1 is MDHEN and CDR2 SYDVKM. This CDR3 is built from 15 residues. V was clipped by 6 bases and J by 5 bases, with 14 bases between them. The CDR3 nucleotides are TGTGCCAGCAGGGCGACAGTTTCTGATAATTCACCCCTCCACTTT. It yields the protein CASRATVSDNSPLHF.

The chain combines TRBV11-2 with TRBJ2-1, with 7 bases identical to TRBD2. The CDR3 totals 15 residues. With V trimmed by 1 base and J by 5 bases, 5 bases remained unmatched. Germline V gene sequence: CDR1 SGHAT, CDR2 FQNNGV. CDR3 DNA sequence: TGTGCCAGCAGCTTAGTTCTAGCGGTTAACAATGAGCAGTTCTTC. This encodes CASSLVLAVNNEQFF.

This chain links TRBV24-1 with TRBJ2-1; D remains ambiguous. V was shortened by 4 bases and J by 8 bases, with 8 bases between the two germline ends. This CDR3 has 12 amino acids. Germline V gives CDR1 KGHDR, CDR2 SFDVKD. This CDR3 is CATSENWYEQFF. The DNA for the CDR3 is TGTGCCACCAGTGAGAACTGGTATGAGCAGTTCTTC.

V gene TRBV15 combines with J gene TRBJ1-1; weak D call: TRBD1 (6 bases). The CDR3 spans 15 residues. The germline gives CDR1 LNHNV, CDR2 YYDKDF (reference sequence). The V end was cut by 1 base, the J end by 3 bases, with 12 bases between. The CDR3 nucleotides read TGTGCCACCAGCAGAGCGGCGGGGGGGCACACTGAAGCTTTCTTT. Translating gives CATSRAAGGHTEAFF.

The V call is TRBV6-5, the J call TRBJ1-2, with 8 bases identical to TRBD1. The V gene's germline CDR1 is MNHEY and CDR2 SVGAGI. J lost 4 bases, V lost 7 bases, and 5 bases had no gene match. This CDR3 contains 13 residues. The CDR3 sequence: CASTKDRVYGYTF. As DNA, the CDR3 is TGTGCCAGCACTAAGGACAGGGTCTATGGCTACACCTTC.

This rearrangement joins TRBV19 to TRBJ2-1; 10 bases align to TRBD2. The CDR3 runs to 16 residues. Germline V gives CDR1 LNHDA, CDR2 SQIVND (reference sequence). J was trimmed by 5 bases and V by 5 bases; bases with no gene match: 9. The CDR3 protein is CASSPLLAGNDNEQFF. CDR3 coding DNA: TGTGCCAGTAGTCCGCTACTAGCGGGAAACGACAATGAGCAGTTCTTC.

The chain joins TRBV10-2 to TRBJ2-7, with a tentative D call TRBD2 (6 bases). V was pared by 2 bases and J by 3 bases, with 8 bases between. CDR3 length: 13 residues. CDR1 and CDR2 (germline): WSHSY, SAAADI. The CDR3 loop is CASSEGGFYEQYF. The DNA of the CDR3 is TGCGCCAGCAGTGAGGGGGGGTTCTACGAGCAGTACTTC.

The chain links TRBV27 to TRBJ1-5; D gene unclear. V was trimmed by 8 bases and J by 5 bases, leaving 10 bases between them. Germline assignment: CDR1 MNHEY and CDR2 SMNVEV (reference sequence). The CDR3 extends over 12 amino acids. The CDR3 region is CASSPRDQPQHF. The DNA for the CDR3 is TGTGCCAGCTCCCCTCGCGATCAGCCCCAGCATTTT.

This rearrangement joins TRBV7-9 to TRBJ1-2, with D unclear. The CDR3 length is 12 residues. The V gene lost 5 bases and the J gene lost 4 bases, with 8 bases spanning the gap. Germline CDR1 and CDR2: SEHNR and FQNEAQ (reference sequence). CDR3 sequence reads: CASSNLPYGYTF. The CDR3, as DNA: TGTGCCAGCAGCAACTTACCCTATGGCTACACCTTC. Together with reference TRBV7-9 and TRBJ1-2, the CDR3 gives the full variable domain: DTGVSQNPRHKITKRGQNVTFRCDPISEHNRLYWYRQTLGQGPEFLTYFQNEAQLEKSRLLSDRFSAERPKGSFSTLEIQRTEQGDSAMYLCASSNLPYGYTFGSGTRLTVV.

The chain links TRBV19 to TRBJ2-6; TRBD2 matches 7 bases. The germline CDR1 and CDR2 sequences are LNHDA and SQIVND (reference sequence). J lost 2 bases, V lost 7 bases, and 2 bases had no gene match. The CDR3 length is 14 residues. In DNA, the CDR3 is TGTGCCAGTACGGCGGGGGCTGGGGCCAACGTCCTGACTTTC. It specifies CASTAGAGANVLTF. Looking up the rest from reference TRBV19 and TRBJ2-6 gives the full variable domain: DGGITQSPKYLFRKEGQNVTLSCEQNLNHDAMYWYRQDPGQGLRLIYYSQIVNDFQKGDIAEGYSVSREKKESFPLTVTSAQKNPTAFYLCASTAGAGANVLTFGAGSRLTVL.

The genes are TRBV12-3 or TRBV12-4 and TRBJ1-6, with a weak D call TRBD1 (5 bases). The V gene lost 8 bases and the J gene lost 9 bases, with 8 bases spanning the gap. The CDR3 covers 11 residues. The CDR3 protein is CASQGGSPLHF. DNA of the CDR3: TGTGCCAGCCAGGGCGGTTCACCCCTCCACTTT.

The rearrangement links TRBV7-2 to TRBJ2-7, with D unclear. The CDR3 is made up of 13 amino acids. The V end was cut by 1 base, the J end by 2 bases, with 6 bases between. Germline V gene lookup returns CDR1 SGHTA and CDR2 FQGNSA. The DNA of the CDR3 is TGTGCCAGCAGCTTAGTAGTGGCCTACGAGCAGTACGTC. Translation gives CASSLVVAYEQYV.

For this clone: The junction shows a germline mismatch at one end, possibly a read error. The chain recombines TRBV4-3 with TRBJ2-1, with D perhaps TRBD1 (7 bases). The CDR3 sequence is 16 residues long. Germline V gene lookup returns CDR1 LGHNA and CDR2 YSLEER. The CDR3 coding sequence is TGCGCCAGCAGCCCCTGGGACTCTCAGGGGGGCAATCAGCAGTTCTTC. Translating it yields CASSPWDSQGGNQQFF.

In its sample, this clone was seen a few times. In DNA, the CDR3 is TGTGCCAGCAGTGAATTAGATTTGAACACCGGGGAGCTGTTTTTT. Its translation: CASSELDLNTGELFF. The V and J genes are TRBV2 and TRBJ2-2, with D unresolved. The CDR3 consists of 15 residues. CDR1 SNHLY and CDR2 FYNNEI come from the germline V gene. Trimming took 2 bases from V and 1 from J, leaving 8 bases between them.

The V call is TRBV19, the J call TRBJ1-1; the match to TRBD1 covers 10 bases. The J segment lost 4 bases and the V segment lost 2 bases, leaving 7 bases of the junction unmatched. Germline CDR1 LNHDA, CDR2 SQIVND (reference sequence). The CDR3 is 16 amino acids. The chain's CDR3 is CASSIPTGGMATEAFF. Here the CDR3 DNA reads TGTGCCAGTAGTATACCGACAGGGGGCATGGCCACTGAAGCTTTCTTT.